These 12 T cell receptor beta chains were sequenced from one sample in a study of early T cells in non-severe SARS-CoV-2 infection. From the 5' RACE reads, TCRdb called clonotypes with MiXCR, one entry per CDR3 protein. This repertoire shows around 81,000 distinct CDR3 sequences, 13% to 15% found once; its top ten account for 10% to 11%. Sequencing was carried out using whole blood. Every receptor here comes from an adult who was a healthcare worker with PCR-confirmed SARS-CoV-2 infection or an uninfected control (not recorded which).

This clonotype was observed a handful of times. The J gene is TRBJ2-1, the V gene TRBV7-2; 12 nucleotides align to TRBD2. The germline gives CDR1 SGHTA, CDR2 FQGNSA. The CDR3 contains 15 residues. The trim removed 5 bases at V and 7 bases at J, leaving 6 bases unmatched. The CDR3: CASSGALAGGNEQFF. CDR3 sequence (DNA): TGTGCCAGCAGCGGAGCACTAGCGGGGGGAAATGAGCAGTTCTTC.

The rearrangement uses TRBV6-1 and TRBJ2-3; perhaps TRBD2 as D (5 bases). The V gene lost 2 bases and the J gene lost 4 bases, with 13 bases spanning the gap. Looked up from germline, CDR1 is MNHNS and CDR2 is SASEGT. This CDR3 is 15 amino acids long. The CDR3 DNA reads TGTGCCAGCAGTGAAATGGACGTGCGGGCAGATACGCAGTATTTT. Its translation: CASSEMDVRADTQYF.

The V gene is TRBV29-1, the J gene TRBJ1-1, with D possibly being TRBD1 (5 bases). V lost 7 bases to trimming and J lost 5 bases, with 17 bases between them. Germline CDR1 and CDR2: SQVTM and ANQGSEA. The CDR3 spans 13 residues. This CDR3 is CSATGQGGTEAFF. CDR3 nucleotide sequence: TGCAGCGCCACGGGGCAGGGTGGAACTGAAGCTTTCTTT.

This clonotype was seen at least ten times. The chain joins TRBV15 to TRBJ2-5; 8 bases are a match to TRBD2. Trimming removed 3 bases from V and 5 bases from J; junction bases left unmatched: 5. The V gene's germline CDR1 is LNHNV and CDR2 YYDKDF (reference sequence). CDR3 length equals 14 residues. DNA for the CDR3: TGTGCCACCAGCAGTGCGGGGGGCCGCGAGACCCAGTACTTC. Translating it yields CATSSAGGRETQYF.

The chain joins TRBV5-5 to TRBJ2-5; 7 nucleotides agree with TRBD2. The CDR3 is 15 amino acids. Germline trimming cut 2 bases from V and 0 bases from J; bases unmatched to any gene: 4. Germline CDR1 SGHKS, CDR2 YYEKEE (reference sequence). The DNA for the CDR3 is TGTGCCAGCAGCTTTCTTCGGGGGGACCAAGAGACCCAGTACTTC. Translation: CASSFLRGDQETQYF.

J is TRBJ1-2 and V is TRBV9; D unresolved. The CDR3 loop spans 13 amino acids. V lost 3 bases and J 4 bases, leaving 10 bases between the germline ends. Looked up from germline, CDR1 is SGDLS and CDR2 is YYNGEE. In DNA form, the CDR3 reads TGTGCCAGCAGCGCCAGTCTAACCTATGGCTACACCTTC. This encodes CASSASLTYGYTF.

This clonotype was seen a handful of times. This rearrangement joins TRBV20-1 to TRBJ2-3; D might be TRBD2 (6 bases). Trimming shortened V by 4 bases and J by 0 bases, and 11 bases separated the two germline ends. CDR1 and CDR2 from the germline V gene are DFQATT and SNEGSKA (reference sequence). There are 14 residues in the CDR3. CDR3 residues: CSAIGGVSTDTQYF. The CDR3 DNA sequence: TGCAGTGCTATCGGGGGAGTTAGCACAGATACGCAGTATTTT.

This clonotype was picked up a small number of times. The V call is TRBV29-1, the J call TRBJ2-5; D perhaps matches TRBD2 (6 bases). This CDR3 contains 10 residues. Trimming removed 7 bases from V and 5 bases from J, with 8 bases in between. CDR1 SQVTM and CDR2 ANQGSEA come from the germline V gene. CDR3 bases: TGCAGCGGGGCGGGGGAGACCCAGTACTTC. Its protein product is CSGAGETQYF.

This clonotype was observed a handful of times. The chain recombines TRBV3-1 with TRBJ1-4; 7 positions agree with TRBD1. Trimming took 2 bases from V and 8 from J; bases not matched to a gene: 5. The CDR3 sequence is 14 residues long. Germline CDR1 reads LGHDT; CDR2 reads YNNKEL (reference sequence). The CDR3: CASSQRGPGEKLFF. CDR3 in DNA: TGTGCCAGCAGCCAAAGGGGGCCAGGGGAAAAACTGTTTTTT. Drawing the rest from reference TRBV3-1 and TRBJ1-4, the complete variable domain is DTAVSQTPKYLVTQMGNDKSIKCEQNLGHDTMYWYKQDSKKFLKIMFSYNNKELIINETVPNRFSPKSPDKAHLNLHINSLELGDSAVYFCASSQRGPGEKLFFGSGTQLSVL.

This clonotype occurred many times. The chain carries TRBV29-1 and TRBJ1-2, with a tentative D call TRBD1 (5 bases). V was trimmed by 7 bases and J by 4 bases, leaving 10 bases between them. This CDR3 spans 11 amino acids. The germline gives CDR1 SQVTM, CDR2 ANQGSEA. The CDR3 nucleotides read TGCAGCGCCGGGGACGGCTATGGCTACACCTTC. Protein product: CSAGDGYGYTF.

This clonotype appeared a few times. V is TRBV11-2 and J is TRBJ2-4, with D perhaps TRBD1 or TRBD2 (6 bases each). The germline V and J ends were trimmed by 4 bases and 11 bases, with 18 bases remaining between them. Germline V gene lookup returns CDR1 SGHAT and CDR2 FQNNGV. The CDR3 extends over 14 amino acids. For the CDR3, the DNA is TGTGCCAGCAGCTCAAAAGGAAACGGGGGCCTTCAGTACTTC. Translated: CASSSKGNGGLQYF.

The table lists this clonotype with many counts. The V and J genes are TRBV6-1 and TRBJ2-1; tentative D call: TRBD1 (5 bases). Germline V CDR1 and CDR2: MNHNS, SASEGT. This CDR3 contains 14 residues. V gave up 0 bases and J gave up 8 bases, with 11 bases separating them. The CDR3 spells CASSEALGRDEQFF. The CDR3 bases are TGTGCCAGCAGTGAAGCGCTAGGCAGGGATGAGCAGTTCTTC.